Listed here are 6 T cell receptor beta chains from one sample, sequenced in a study of blood T cells in healthy people across ages. PCR was performed a second time for about 6 to 12 cycles using a sample-barcoded 5' primer and a J-beta primer mix. TCRdb re-derived calls from the 5' RACE reads in MiXCR, one entry per CDR3 protein. This sample has hundreds of thousands of distinct CDR3 sequences, with more than 45% found just once. Material for sequencing was blood. The receptors come from a woman aged 80 or over in good health.

V usage is TRBV6-5 and J usage is TRBJ2-1, with no clear D. Trimming removed 4 bases at V and 5 bases at J, with 9 bases between. Germline loops: CDR1 MNHEY, CDR2 SVGAGI. The CDR3 is made up of 13 amino acids. This CDR3 is CASSSYDDNEQFF. CDR3 sequence (DNA): TGTGCCAGCAGTTCCTATGACGACAATGAGCAGTTCTTC.

This clonotype was seen just once. The V and J genes are TRBV15 and TRBJ2-3, with 7 bases matching TRBD1. V lost 3 bases, J lost 2 bases, and 8 bases stayed unmatched. The germline V gene encodes CDR1 LNHNV and CDR2 YYDKDF (reference sequence). This CDR3 spans 16 amino acids. CDR3 residues: CATSRGRDSLTDTQYF. The CDR3 DNA is TGTGCCACCAGCAGGGGCCGGGACAGCCTCACAGATACGCAGTATTTT.

This clonotype was observed many times. This chain connects TRBV5-1 to TRBJ2-7; perhaps TRBD2 as D (8 bases). Trimming removed 2 bases at V and 6 bases at J, with 30 bases between. This CDR3 is 19 amino acids long. CDR1 and CDR2 (germline): SGHRS, YFSETQ. In DNA form, the CDR3 reads TGCGCCAGCAGCTTCGACAGGGACGAACCGGGACTAGGAAGAGGCGAGCAGTACTTC. Translation: CASSFDRDEPGLGRGEQYF.

J is TRBJ1-1 and V is TRBV10-3, with 10 bases matching TRBD1. Trimming at V came to 7 bases and at J to 6 bases, leaving 8 bases not matched to a gene. This CDR3 has 14 amino acids. Per germline, CDR1 ENHRY and CDR2 SYGVKD. CDR3 in amino acids: CAIIRDRGRPEAFF. The CDR3 DNA is TGTGCCATCATTAGGGACAGGGGAAGACCTGAAGCTTTCTTT.

This clonotype was counted ten times or more. J is TRBJ2-3 and V is TRBV5-1; the D call may be TRBD1 or TRBD2 (5 bases each). The germline CDR1 and CDR2 sequences are SGHRS and YFSETQ. With 4 bases removed from V and 2 bases from J, the gap between germline ends came to 11 bases. The CDR3 sequence is 14 residues long. In nucleotides, the CDR3 is TGCGCCAGCAGCGGGACGGTACCCACAGATACGCAGTATTTT. Amino acid sequence: CASSGTVPTDTQYF.

This clonotype was counted many times. Given a much more abundant clone one base away, this may be a read error. CDR3 DNA: TGTGCCAGCAGTTACGCGGGACAGGGAAATGAAAAACTGTTTTTT. Its protein is CASSYAGQGNEKLFF. The chain uses TRBV6-6 and TRBJ1-4; TRBD1 matches 9 bases. The CDR3 totals 15 residues. Looked up from germline, CDR1 is MNHNY and CDR2 is SVGAGI (reference sequence). V shed 2 bases and J 5 bases; nucleotides not matched to a gene: 3.